This is a list of T cell receptor beta chains from one sample in a study of shared clonotypes between healthy human individuals. Using immunoSEQ multiplex PCR, the repertoire was profiled, and TCRdb retains in-frame clones only, with some absent. The sample lists about 2 million clones; around 96% were seen once. The specimen sequenced was naive CD8+ T cells sorted from blood. The receptors come from a man younger than 35 in good health. The CDR3 runs from the conserved cysteine through the conserved F or W. A D gene is named only where the DNA matches it firmly. Part of the rows lack a size; the others show once, few, many or a class for expanded clones.

CDR3 | DNA | J | V | size | D
CASSQAGGDGYTF | TGCGCCAGCAGCCAAGCAGGAGGGGATGGCTACACCTTC | TRBJ1-2 | TRBV4-1 | . | .
CASSLTGINEQFF | TGTGCCAGCAGTTTGACAGGGATCAATGAGCAGTTCTTC | TRBJ2-1 | TRBV6-6 | . | TRBD1
CASRNFGNEQFF | TGTGCCAGCAGAAATTTCGGCAATGAGCAGTTCTTC | TRBJ2-1 | TRBV7-9 | . | .
CASSDVEPVAGLSYEQYF | TGTGCCAGCAGTGATGTGGAGCCGGTCGCGGGGCTCTCCTACGAGCAGTACTTC | TRBJ2-7 | TRBV2 | once | .
CASSYTITGVTDTQYF | TGTGCCAGCAGTTACACCATTACAGGGGTCACAGATACGCAGTATTTT | TRBJ2-3 | TRBV27 | . | TRBD1
CASSVAPYYEQYF | TGTGCCAGCAGCGTAGCACCCTACTACGAGCAGTACTTC | TRBJ2-7 | TRBV9 | . | .
CASSLDGGQDTEAFF | TGTGCCAGCAGCTTAGACGGAGGCCAGGACACTGAAGCTTTCTTT | TRBJ1-1 | TRBV7-8 | once | .
CATSRVGTSSYEQYF | TGTGCCACCAGCAGAGTTGGGACTAGCTCCTACGAGCAGTACTTC | TRBJ2-7 | TRBV15 | . | TRBD2
CSALVGNSGANVLTF | TGCAGCGCCCTGGTCGGGAACTCTGGGGCCAACGTCCTGACTTTC | TRBJ2-6 | TRBV29-1 | . | .
CASSSLWLAGVINEQFF | TGTGCCAGCAGCTCTCTCTGGCTAGCGGGGGTCATCAATGAGCAGTTCTTC | TRBJ2-1 | TRBV7-9 | . | TRBD2
CASTPSGANYGYTF | TGTGCCAGCACCCCCTCCGGAGCTAACTATGGCTACACCTTC | TRBJ1-2 | TRBV6-6 | . | .
CASSVDQGWTDTQYF | TGTGCCAGCAGCGTAGACCAGGGGTGGACAGATACGCAGTATTTT | TRBJ2-3 | TRBV9 | . | .
CASSSQWNSPLHF | TGTGCCAGCAGTTCGCAGTGGAATTCACCCCTCCACTTT | TRBJ1-6 | TRBV6-5 | . | .
CASSQGLAGGLYNEQFF | TGTGCCAGCAGCCAGGGACTAGCGGGAGGTTTGTACAATGAGCAGTTCTTC | TRBJ2-1 | TRBV11-2 | . | TRBD2
CASSQDPGGNTEAFF | TGCGCCAGCAGCCAAGACCCGGGGGGCAACACTGAAGCTTTCTTT | TRBJ1-1 | TRBV4-3 | . | .
CASSPTENYGYTF | TGTGCCAGCTCACCCACAGAGAACTATGGCTACACCTTC | TRBJ1-2 | TRBV18 | few | .
CASSDSEGLREQYF | TGTGCCAGCAGTGACAGCGAAGGATTAAGGGAGCAGTACTTC | TRBJ2-7 | TRBV6-1 | . | .
CASSLGDGLYNEQFF | TGCGCCAGCAGCTTGGGGGACGGACTATACAATGAGCAGTTCTTC | TRBJ2-1 | TRBV5-1 | . | .
CASSDRARLTYEQYF | TGTGCCAGCAGTGACAGGGCCCGACTAACCTACGAGCAGTACTTC | TRBJ2-7 | TRBV27 | . | TRBD1
CASSLEPAGKLDTQYF | TGTGCCAGCAGCTTAGAACCTGCGGGGAAATTGGATACGCAGTATTTT | TRBJ2-3 | TRBV11-2 | . | .
CATSEMALGLAGHIEQFF | TGTGCCACCAGCGAGATGGCGCTGGGACTAGCGGGACACATTGAGCAGTTCTTC | TRBJ2-1 | TRBV15 | . | TRBD2
CAWSVGDINSQLAFF | TGTGCCTGGAGTGTAGGGGATATCAACTCTCAGTTGGCTTTCTTT | TRBJ1-1 | TRBV30 | . | .
CASSLYRDNTGELFF | TGTGCCAGCAGCTTATATAGGGACAACACCGGGGAGCTGTTTTTT | TRBJ2-2 | TRBV11-1 | . | .
CASSVGQYPSGNTIYF | TGTGCCAGCAGCGTGGGACAGTACCCCTCTGGAAACACCATATATTTT | TRBJ1-3 | TRBV11-2 | . | TRBD1
CASRPPRGGPAEQYF | TGTGCCAGCAGACCCCCGCGGGGGGGACCGGCCGAGCAGTACTTC | TRBJ2-7 | TRBV6-1 | few | TRBD2
CASSYNQGVATEAFF | TGTGCCAGCAGCTATAATCAGGGGGTCGCCACTGAAGCTTTCTTT | TRBJ1-1 | TRBV7-9 | . | TRBD1
CASSQDYGPYNEQFF | TGCGCCAGCAGCCAAGATTACGGCCCCTACAATGAGCAGTTCTTC | TRBJ2-1 | TRBV4-3 | . | .
CASSIPGQGSYEQYF | TGTGCCAGCAGCATACCGGGACAGGGGTCCTACGAGCAGTACTTC | TRBJ2-7 | TRBV28 | . | TRBD1
CASSPGQGATGELFF | TGCGCCAGCAGCCCAGGACAGGGGGCAACCGGGGAGCTGTTTTTT | TRBJ2-2 | TRBV4-1 | . | TRBD1
CASSADGQGADGYTF | TGTGCCAGCAGCGCCGATGGACAGGGGGCCGATGGCTACACCTTC | TRBJ1-2 | TRBV9 | . | TRBD1
CASSVAGSIETQYF | TGTGCCAGCAGCGTAGCAGGTAGCATCGAGACCCAGTACTTC | TRBJ2-5 | TRBV9 | . | .
CAISESGGGTEAFF | TGTGCCATCAGTGAGTCCGGGGGCGGCACTGAAGCTTTCTTT | TRBJ1-1 | TRBV10-3 | . | .
CASTSYMDTEAFF | TGTGCCAGCACCTCATACATGGACACTGAAGCTTTCTTT | TRBJ1-1 | TRBV7-9 | . | .
CAGGDSSYNEQFF | TGTGCCGGAGGGGACTCCTCCTACAATGAGCAGTTCTTC | TRBJ2-1 | TRBV10-3 | . | .
CASSLDPQWEQFF | TGTGCCAGCAGCTTAGATCCCCAATGGGAGCAGTTCTTC | TRBJ2-1 | TRBV7-9 | . | .
CASSYSSDSSLHF | TGTGCCAGCAGTTACTCATCGGATTCATCCCTCCACTTT | TRBJ1-6 | TRBV6-6 | . | .
CASSLGQGTDTQYF | TGTGCCAGCAGCTTAGGGCAGGGCACAGATACGCAGTATTTT | TRBJ2-3 | TRBV7-8 | . | .
CASSLSGTRGYTF | TGTGCCAGCAGTTTGTCAGGGACACGGGGCTACACCTTC | TRBJ1-2 | TRBV27 | . | .
CASSFSDSYEQYF | TGTGCCAGCAGCTTTTCGGATTCCTACGAGCAGTACTTC | TRBJ2-7 | TRBV5-6 | once | .
CASSSTGGADTQYF | TGTGCCAGCAGTTCAACAGGGGGGGCAGATACGCAGTATTTT | TRBJ2-3 | TRBV28 | . | .
CASSLEGQGAYEQYF | TGTGCCAGCAGCTTAGAGGGACAGGGGGCCTACGAGCAGTACTTC | TRBJ2-7 | TRBV7-2 | . | TRBD1
CASSYSLRGDGYTF | TGTGCCAGCAGTTACTCGCTCAGGGGCGATGGCTACACCTTC | TRBJ1-2 | TRBV6-5 | . | .
CAISEQKLEAYIEETQYF | TGTGCCATCAGTGAGCAGAAGCTGGAGGCATACATCGAAGAGACCCAGTACTTC | TRBJ2-5 | TRBV10-3 | . | .
CASSLGLAETDTQYF | TGTGCCAGCAGCTTAGGACTAGCGGAGACAGATACGCAGTATTTT | TRBJ2-3 | TRBV7-9 | . | TRBD2
CASSLSPGNYGYTF | TGTGCCAGCAGTTTATCCCCGGGGAACTATGGCTACACCTTC | TRBJ1-2 | TRBV27 | . | .
CASSPGLAGYEQYF | TGTGCCAGCAGCCCGGGACTAGCGGGTTACGAGCAGTACTTC | TRBJ2-7 | TRBV5-5 | . | TRBD2
CASSLVADTQYF | TGTGCCAGCAGCTTAGTAGCAGATACGCAGTATTTT | TRBJ2-3 | TRBV7-9 | . | .
CASSQTGNQPQHF | TGTGCCAGCAGCCAAACAGGGAATCAGCCCCAGCATTTT | TRBJ1-5 | TRBV4-2 | few | .
CASSHRLAGGTDTQYF | TGTGCCAGCAGCCATCGACTAGCGGGGGGCACAGATACGCAGTATTTT | TRBJ2-3 | TRBV28 | once | TRBD2
CASSLSGFPSTDTQYF | TGCGCCAGCAGCTTGTCGGGCTTTCCTAGCACAGATACGCAGTATTTT | TRBJ2-3 | TRBV5-1 | . | .
CATSRVTGEGASYEQYF | TGTGCCACCAGCAGAGTCACAGGGGAGGGCGCCTCCTACGAGCAGTACTTC | TRBJ2-7 | TRBV15 | . | .
CASSSIQREGTDTQYF | TGTGCCAGCAGCTCCATCCAGCGGGAGGGCACAGATACGCAGTATTTT | TRBJ2-3 | TRBV7-8 | . | TRBD2
CASSFGTANTEAFF | TGTGCCAGTAGTTTCGGGACAGCGAACACTGAAGCTTTCTTT | TRBJ1-1 | TRBV19 | . | TRBD1
CASSGALGPYNEQFF | TGTGCCAGCAGCGGGGCCCTAGGGCCCTACAATGAGCAGTTCTTC | TRBJ2-1 | TRBV5-4 | . | .
CASSYSGVEAFF | TGTGCCAGCAGTTACTCGGGGGTTGAAGCTTTCTTT | TRBJ1-1 | TRBV6-5 | . | .
CSSGQGAFF | TGCAGCTCTGGACAGGGCGCTTTCTTT | TRBJ1-1 | TRBV29-1 | once | TRBD1